The 6 T cell receptor beta chains presented below share a single source sample, sequenced in a study of T-cell reconstitution after alpha-beta-depleted transplantation in children. Molecular barcoding with unique molecular identifiers was used for the TCRbeta library. TCRdb reanalysed the PCR reads using MiXCR and keeps one entry per CDR3 protein. The profile shows hundreds of thousands of distinct CDR3 sequences, about 24% of them singletons. The sample consisted of PBMCs, mostly from graft donor cells, taken 360 days after TCRalphabeta/CD19-depleted stem cell transplant. These receptors were collected from a female patient aged 2-9 years who had a stem cell transplant for congenital amegakaryocytic thrombocytopenia, so the T cells may come from the graft donor.

This clonotype was counted a few times. V is TRBV4-3 and J is TRBJ1-1; D is undetermined. Trimming stripped 0 bases from V and 4 bases from J, with 15 bases between. Germline values: CDR1 LGHNA, CDR2 YSLEER. The CDR3 is 16 residues long. Here the CDR3 reads CASSQDYQEAVTEAFF. The CDR3, as DNA: TGCGCCAGCAGCCAAGACTATCAGGAGGCGGTCACTGAAGCTTTCTTT.

This clonotype was counted ten times or more. The chain employs TRBV12-3 or TRBV12-4 and TRBJ2-2; 7 bases are a match to TRBD2. CDR3 length: 12 residues. V lost 7 bases, J lost 7 bases, and 3 bases stayed unmatched. The CDR3 coding sequence is TGTGCCAGCACCTCGGGGGGCGGGGAGCTGTTTTTT. It specifies CASTSGGGELFF.

The chain has TRBV6-1 and TRBJ2-2; 8 bases are a match to TRBD1. The CDR3 consists of 15 residues. J gave up 4 bases and V 5 bases, and 6 bases lay outside the gene matches. Germline V CDR1 and CDR2: MNHNS, SASEGT. Here the CDR3 reads CASSKDRAATGELFF. The CDR3, as DNA: TGTGCCAGCAGTAAGGACAGGGCGGCCACCGGGGAGCTGTTTTTT.

The rearrangement links TRBV18 to TRBJ2-2, with 9 nucleotides matching TRBD1. J gave up 0 bases and V 2 bases, and 1 base lay outside the gene matches. From germline, CDR1 is KGHSH and CDR2 LQKENI. The CDR3 is 16 amino acids. CDR3 coding DNA: TGTGCCAGCTCACCAAGGACAGGGGCGAACACCGGGGAGCTGTTTTTT. It yields the protein CASSPRTGANTGELFF.

The table lists this clonotype with a count of one. The genes are TRBV5-1 and TRBJ2-2, with D hard to call. The germline CDR1 and CDR2 sequences are SGHRS and YFSETQ. V was clipped by 1 base and J by 2 bases, with 9 bases between them. The length of the CDR3 is 15 residues. CDR3 DNA sequence: TGCGCCAGCAGCTTGCGGGCCGATAACACCGGGGAGCTGTTTTTT. Encoded protein: CASSLRADNTGELFF.

The rearrangement joins TRBV7-9 to TRBJ2-2; D is unresolved. The germline gives CDR1 SEHNR, CDR2 FQNEAQ (reference sequence). The CDR3 totals 15 residues. The V end was cut by 5 bases, the J end by 3 bases, with 13 bases between. CDR3 protein: CASSRGWSDTGELFF. CDR3 nucleotide sequence: TGTGCCAGCAGCAGAGGCTGGAGCGACACCGGGGAGCTGTTTTTT.